The 27 T cell receptor beta chains below come from one sample, sequenced in a study of T cell repertoires in ileal Crohn's disease. Profiling relied on immunoSEQ multiplex PCR, and the TCRdb table lists in-frame clones only, not all of them. This table has approximately 9,600 clones, 76% appearing once. The sequencing sample was made of ileal tissue. The receptors stem from an adult with Crohn's disease.

Comment on this clone: One junction end does not reproduce the germline sequence, and a read error may be involved. V gene TRBV5-1 combines with J gene TRBJ2-7; 7 bases are shared with TRBD1. This CDR3 comprises 15 residues. The germline gives CDR1 SGHRS, CDR2 YFSETQ. The CDR3 DNA reads as TGCGCCAGCAGCTTTGGCTCAGGGGGTTCTTACGGGCAGTACTTC. It translates to CASSFGSGGSYGQYF.

This sequence joins TRBV10-3 and TRBJ1-3; 7 bases map to TRBD1. Trimming at V came to 3 bases and at J to 4 bases, leaving 3 bases not matched to a gene. From germline, CDR1 is ENHRY and CDR2 SYGVKD. The length of the CDR3 is 14 residues. CDR3 protein: CAISEGGAGNTIYF. The CDR3 DNA is TGTGCCATCAGTGAAGGGGGCGCCGGAAACACCATATATTTT.

The chain couples TRBV18 to TRBJ1-1; TRBD1 matches at 9 bases. V lost 3 bases, J lost 6 bases, and 5 bases stayed unmatched. This CDR3 region has 14 residues. Germline CDR1 is KGHSH and CDR2 is LQKENI. DNA for the CDR3: TGTGCCAGCTCACCTAGGACAGGGGTTCCTGAAGCTTTCTTT. Its translation: CASSPRTGVPEAFF.

This clone was detected a few times. This sequence joins TRBV30 and TRBJ2-2; tentative D call: TRBD1 (6 bases). Per the germline V gene, CDR1 is GTSNPN and CDR2 is SVGIG (reference sequence). Trimming stripped 3 bases from V and 3 bases from J, with 11 bases between. The CDR3 spans 14 residues. CDR3: CAWRGQLDTGELFF. As DNA, the CDR3 is TGTGCCTGGAGAGGACAGCTGGACACCGGGGAGCTGTTTTTT.

The rearrangement joins TRBV7-3 to TRBJ2-5; tentative D call: TRBD2 (6 bases). CDR3 size: 14 residues. Germline CDR1 is SGHTA and CDR2 is FQGTGA. Trimming stripped 4 bases from V and 5 bases from J, with 14 bases between. The DNA for the CDR3 is TGTGCCAGCAGCTCTCCCGGGGGACGGGAGACCCAGTACTTC. Translated: CASSSPGGRETQYF.

The chain uses TRBV30 and TRBJ2-7, with a possible D match to TRBD1 (7 bases). There are 13 residues in the CDR3. Trimming removed 8 bases from V and 2 bases from J, with 16 bases in between. The germline CDR1 and CDR2 sequences are GTSNPN and SVGIG (reference sequence). CDR3 sequence reads: CAAAQGGPYEQYF. CDR3 in DNA: TGTGCCGCGGCTCAGGGGGGCCCCTACGAGCAGTACTTC.

In this sample, this clone turned up once. The V and J genes are TRBV5-1 and TRBJ2-7; D is possibly TRBD1 (5 bases). The CDR3 is 13 amino acids. Germline V lookup: CDR1 SGHRS, CDR2 YFSETQ. The V and J ends lost 0 bases and 6 bases respectively, with 10 bases between them. CDR3 region: CASSLGGRAEQYF. The CDR3 DNA reads TGCGCCAGCAGCTTGGGAGGCAGGGCCGAGCAGTACTTC.

The chain joins TRBV19 to TRBJ1-1; unclear D gene. Germline CDR1 is LNHDA and CDR2 is SQIVND (reference sequence). CDR3 length: 13 residues. Between the trimmed V and J ends, which lost 4 bases and 1 base, there was a span of 7 bases. CDR3 sequence (DNA): TGTGCCAGTAGTAAGGCGGCGAACACTGAAGCTTTCTTT. The encoded protein is CASSKAANTEAFF.

The chain has TRBV27 and TRBJ2-7; 13 nucleotides match TRBD2. The length of the CDR3 is 20 residues. Trimming at V came to 6 bases and at J to 4 bases, leaving 21 bases not matched to a gene. CDR1 and CDR2 from the germline V gene are MNHEY and SMNVEV (reference sequence). The CDR3 DNA reads as TGTGCCAGCAGCCCCGGACACCCAAGGTCACTAGCGGGAGGGCGGTACGAGCAGTACTTC. Translated: CASSPGHPRSLAGGRYEQYF.

The chain employs TRBV5-1 and TRBJ2-1; 7 bases map to TRBD1. With 0 bases clipped from V and 0 bases from J, the junction kept 3 bases outside the gene matches. This CDR3 spans 16 amino acids. Germline V gives CDR1 SGHRS, CDR2 YFSETQ. The DNA for the CDR3 is TGCGCCAGCAGCTTGGGAGACAGGGTCTCCTACAATGAGCAGTTCTTC. As protein: CASSLGDRVSYNEQFF.

The J gene is TRBJ2-2, the V gene TRBV15, with D possibly being TRBD1 (5 bases). Germline V CDR1 and CDR2: LNHNV, YYDKDF (reference sequence). The germline V and J ends were trimmed by 0 bases and 5 bases, with 10 bases remaining between them. There are 15 residues in the CDR3. The CDR3 DNA reads TGTGCCACCAGCAGAGATGGCAGGGTAACCGGGGAGCTGTTTTTT. Translating gives CATSRDGRVTGELFF.

There are a few counts of this clone. The genes are TRBV5-6 and TRBJ1-2; 7 bases fit TRBD1. The V segment lost 6 bases and the J segment 5 bases; nucleotides outside the gene matches: 13. The CDR3 is 15 residues long. Germline V CDR1 and CDR2: SGHDT, YYEEEE. CDR3 nucleotides: TGTGCCAGCATCAATTCTGACAGGGCCTATTATGGCTACACCTTC. Its translation is CASINSDRAYYGYTF.

The CDR3 sequence is CASSIGRTTYEQYF. The DNA for the CDR3 is TGTGCCAGTAGTATAGGACGGACAACCTACGAGCAGTACTTC. This rearrangement joins TRBV19 to TRBJ2-7; D may be TRBD1 (5 bases). The V gene lost 1 base and the J gene lost 2 bases, with 9 bases spanning the gap. The CDR3 loop spans 14 amino acids. Germline CDR1 is LNHDA and CDR2 is SQIVND (reference sequence).

The chain has TRBV7-2 and TRBJ2-3; 11 bases are shared with TRBD2. The junction had 4 bases not matched to a gene; V was cut back by 2 bases and J by 3 bases. Germline V gene data show CDR1 as SGHTA and CDR2 as FQGNSA. The CDR3 loop spans 16 amino acids. The DNA of the CDR3 is TGTGCCAGCAGCTTAAAGGGACTAGCGGTAACAGATACGCAGTATTTT. This encodes CASSLKGLAVTDTQYF.

The chain uses TRBV28 and TRBJ1-2; TRBD1 agrees at 9 bases. The CDR3 is made up of 16 amino acids. Trimming at V came to 4 bases and at J to 4 bases, leaving 10 bases not matched to a gene. Germline V gene sequence: CDR1 MDHEN, CDR2 SYDVKM. CDR3 residues: CASSSGGTGSRYGYTF. In DNA, the CDR3 is TGTGCCAGCAGTTCGGGAGGGACAGGGTCACGCTATGGCTACACCTTC.

The chain links TRBV5-1 to TRBJ2-1, with TRBD2 matching 10 bases. Germline values: CDR1 SGHRS, CDR2 YFSETQ. This CDR3 region has 14 residues. Trimming at V came to 7 bases and at J to 7 bases, leaving 8 bases not matched to a gene. Written as DNA, the CDR3 is TGCGCCAGCGGTCTAGCGGGAGACTTTAATGAGCAGTTCTTC. Translating gives CASGLAGDFNEQFF.

The chain joins TRBV2 to TRBJ2-5; 8 bases are shared with TRBD2. The DNA end lines up better with TRBJ2-7; the J call may be wrong. Germline V gives CDR1 SNHLY, CDR2 FYNNEI. This CDR3 region has 13 residues. CDR3 coding DNA: TGTGCCAGCACGGCGGGAGGCCTTTACGAGCAGTACTTC. It specifies CASTAGGLYEQYF.

This chain links TRBV4-2 with TRBJ1-2; D call uncertain. The CDR3 runs to 15 residues. Germline V gene lookup returns CDR1 LGHNA and CDR2 YNFKEQ. The V end was cut by 1 base, the J end by 0 bases, with 9 bases between. CDR3 protein: CASSQGEGSNYGYTF. The DNA for the CDR3 is TGTGCCAGCAGCCAAGGGGAGGGATCTAACTATGGCTACACCTTC.

The chain employs TRBV7-3 and TRBJ2-7, with 8 nucleotides matching TRBD1. Germline CDR1 SGHTA, CDR2 FQGTGA. The CDR3 spans 14 residues. Trimming cost V 3 bases and J 5 bases; bases outside gene matches: 6. The CDR3 sequence is CASSFSGGAHEQYF. The CDR3, as DNA: TGTGCCAGCAGCTTTTCAGGGGGCGCCCACGAGCAGTACTTC.

This sequence joins TRBV5-6 and TRBJ1-1; 9 positions match TRBD1. V lost 1 base, J lost 10 bases, and 11 bases stayed unmatched. CDR1 is SGHDT and CDR2 is YYEEEE in the germline V gene. This CDR3 region has 15 residues. CDR3: CASSLTRDRDSRAFF. For the CDR3, the DNA is TGTGCCAGCAGCTTGACCCGGGACAGGGACTCGAGAGCTTTCTTT.

The gene calls are TRBV23-1 and TRBJ1-1; 9 positions agree with TRBD1. TRBV23-1 falls under the ORF class, with uncertain function. The V segment lost 6 bases and the J segment 6 bases; nucleotides outside the gene matches: 8. CDR3 length: 14 amino acids. The CDR3 bases are TGCGCCAGCAGCCAGAGGACAGGGGTCCCTGAAGCTTTCTTT. Protein product: CASSQRTGVPEAFF.

This chain connects TRBV5-4 to TRBJ1-3, with TRBD1 matching over 10 bases. The CDR3 sequence is 13 residues long. Germline CDR1 reads SGHNT; CDR2 reads YYREEE (reference sequence). V lost 4 bases to trimming and J lost 12 bases; unmatched junction nucleotides: 7. The CDR3, as DNA: TGTGCCAGCAGCGGCGGACAGGGGGGAGTCATATATTTT. It is translated as CASSGGQGGVIYF.

The chain employs TRBV7-2 and TRBJ1-5; D is unclear. There are 15 residues in the CDR3. Trimming stripped 0 bases from V and 7 bases from J, with 13 bases between. CDR1 is SGHTA and CDR2 is FQGNSA in the germline V gene. In DNA form, the CDR3 reads TGTGCCAGCAGCTTAGCAGCGGGGAACCCCCAGCCCCAGCATTTT. As protein: CASSLAAGNPQPQHF.

The chain recombines TRBV27 with TRBJ1-5, with TRBD1 matching 7 bases. The CDR3 is 13 amino acids. Per the germline V gene, CDR1 is MNHEY and CDR2 is SMNVEV (reference sequence). J lost 15 bases, V lost 5 bases, and 13 bases had no gene match. DNA of the CDR3: TGTGCCAGCAGTCCCCTAGAGGGGGCCCCTAGGCATTTT. Protein product: CASSPLEGAPRHF.

This chain uses TRBV7-8 with TRBJ1-5; 11 bases align to TRBD1. The CDR3 spans 15 residues. Germline V gives CDR1 SGHVS, CDR2 FQNEAQ. After removal of 3 bases from V and 4 bases from J, the junction contained 2 bases not matched to a gene. In DNA, the CDR3 is TGTGCCAGCAGCTTCGGGACAGGGGGAAATCAGCCCCAGCATTTT. It translates to CASSFGTGGNQPQHF.

J is TRBJ2-3 and V is TRBV7-6; 8 bases are shared with TRBD2. The V and J ends lost 1 base and 1 base, in that order; junction bases with no gene match: 7. Germline V gene sequence: CDR1 SGHVS, CDR2 FNYEAQ. The CDR3 sequence is 17 residues long. In DNA, the CDR3 is TGTGCCAGCAGCTTAGGATCCGGGGGGGAGGGCACAGATACGCAGTATTTT. Encoded protein: CASSLGSGGEGTDTQYF.

The chain employs TRBV6-5 and TRBJ2-7; D is possibly TRBD2 (5 bases). The V end was cut by 5 bases, the J end by 3 bases, with 8 bases between. There are 12 residues in the CDR3. Per the germline V gene, CDR1 is MNHEY and CDR2 is SVGAGI. CDR3 DNA sequence: TGTGCCAGCAGTCTACGGGACTACGAGCAGTACTTC. Its protein is CASSLRDYEQYF.